These 24 T cell receptor beta chains came from one sample sequenced in a study of T cell responses to AZD1222 COVID-19 vaccine. Sequenced by immunoSEQ multiplex PCR; TCRdb stores in-frame clones only, minus some. The table records about 130,000 clones, roughly 90% of them present only once. Sequenced here: peripheral blood, sampled on day 0 of AZD1222 vaccination. The receptors were sampled from an adult in good health.

CDR3 sequence reads: CASSLKGGLALNDYNEQFF. In DNA, the CDR3 is TGTGCCAGCAGCTTAAAAGGGGGACTAGCGCTAAATGACTACAATGAGCAGTTCTTC. The V call is TRBV7-3, the J call TRBJ2-1; the match to TRBD2 covers 10 bases. Germline V gene sequence: CDR1 SGHTA, CDR2 FQGTGA. The V and J ends lost 1 base and 3 bases, in that order; junction bases with no gene match: 12. The CDR3 extends over 19 amino acids.

The chain couples TRBV4-2 to TRBJ2-2; no reliable D call. The CDR3 runs 14 residues. V was clipped by 0 bases and J by 8 bases, with 10 bases between them. Per the germline V gene, CDR1 is LGHNA and CDR2 is YNFKEQ. The CDR3 loop reads CASSQDRLIGELFF. In nucleotides, the CDR3 is TGTGCCAGCAGCCAAGACAGGTTGATAGGGGAGCTGTTTTTT.

This chain uses TRBV14 with TRBJ2-1; TRBD2 might be the D (6 bases). Germline CDR1 is SGHDN and CDR2 is FVKESK. Trimming shortened V by 3 bases and J by 4 bases, and 22 bases separated the two germline ends. This CDR3 comprises 18 residues. CDR3 residues: CASSHGRDSRLGYNEQFF. DNA of the CDR3: TGTGCCAGCAGCCATGGACGGGACTCCCGATTGGGTTACAATGAGCAGTTCTTC.

The V call is TRBV4-3, the J call TRBJ2-7; 10 nucleotides match TRBD1. The germline gives CDR1 LGHNA, CDR2 YSLEER. The CDR3 has 15 residues. Trimming cost V 2 bases and J 4 bases; bases outside gene matches: 5. Written as DNA, the CDR3 is TGCGCCAGCAGCCAAACGACAGGGGGCAATTACGAGCAGTACTTC. It encodes CASSQTTGGNYEQYF.

This chain links TRBV19 with TRBJ1-5; weak D call: TRBD1 (5 bases). Germline assignment: CDR1 LNHDA and CDR2 SQIVND (reference sequence). This CDR3 region has 15 residues. Trimming removed 4 bases from V and 2 bases from J, with 12 bases in between. CDR3 coding DNA: TGTGCCAGTAGTACCGGGGGAGGTGGCAATCAGCCCCAGCATTTT. Its protein product is CASSTGGGGNQPQHF. The full variable domain, in which reference TRBV19 and TRBJ1-5 provide the parts outside the CDR3, is DGGITQSPKYLFRKEGQNVTLSCEQNLNHDAMYWYRQDPGQGLRLIYYSQIVNDFQKGDIAEGYSVSREKKESFPLTVTSAQKNPTAFYLCASSTGGGGNQPQHFGDGTRLSIL.

The J gene is TRBJ1-5, the V gene TRBV12-1; the tabulated D call, TRBD1, remains unverified against the DNA. TRBV12-1 has pseudogene status. The CDR3 covers 17 residues. The CDR3 DNA reads TGTGCCAGCAGCTTTGCATCGAGAGACAGGGGGTTTCAGCCCCAGCATTTT. Encoded protein: CASSFASRDRGFQPQHF.

The gene calls are TRBV30 and TRBJ1-2, with D perhaps TRBD1 (6 bases). Trimming stripped 2 bases from V and 7 bases from J, with 11 bases between. The germline V gene has CDR1 GTSNPN and CDR2 SVGIG (reference sequence). This CDR3 has 12 amino acids. The CDR3 coding sequence is TGTGCCTGGAGTAGGGGGGGCCTTGGCTACACCTTC. Amino acids: CAWSRGGLGYTF.

This chain uses TRBV6-4 with TRBJ1-3; D is ambiguous. Trimming stripped 8 bases from V and 1 base from J, with 12 bases between. This CDR3 has 14 residues. Germline V lookup: CDR1 MRHNA, CDR2 SNTAGT. The chain's CDR3 is CASPPGVSGNTIYF. The DNA of the CDR3 is TGTGCCAGCCCGCCTGGGGTTTCTGGAAACACCATATATTTT.

The chain recombines TRBV15 with TRBJ1-2; 7 positions match TRBD1. The CDR3 runs 14 residues. Germline CDR1 and CDR2: LNHNV and YYDKDF (reference sequence). With V trimmed by 0 bases and J by 7 bases, 5 bases remained unmatched. CDR3 loop: CATSRDRDSVGYTF. CDR3 bases: TGTGCCACCAGCAGAGATCGGGACAGCGTTGGCTACACCTTC.

The rearrangement uses TRBV6-1 and TRBJ2-7, with a weak D call TRBD2 (6 bases). Trimming cost V 2 bases and J 3 bases, with 8 bases left between them. This CDR3 comprises 13 residues. Germline loops: CDR1 MNHNS, CDR2 SASEGT. The CDR3 loop reads CASSERGNYEQYF. The CDR3 bases are TGTGCCAGCAGTGAACGGGGGAACTACGAGCAGTACTTC.

A single count supports this clone. As DNA, the CDR3 is TGTGCCAGCAGCTTAGTCCAGCGGAACAATGAGCAGTTCTTC. Its protein product is CASSLVQRNNEQFF. V is TRBV13 and J is TRBJ2-1, with D possibly being TRBD2 (5 bases). Per the germline V gene, CDR1 is PRHDT and CDR2 is FYEKMQ (reference sequence). This CDR3 is built from 14 residues. The V end was cut by 1 base, the J end by 5 bases, with 9 bases between.

The genes are TRBV7-8 and TRBJ2-1; no firm D call. Between the trimmed V and J ends, which lost 1 base and 7 bases, there was a span of 8 bases. The CDR3 consists of 13 residues. In germline, CDR1 is SGHVS, CDR2 FQNEAQ. CDR3 amino acids: CASSLEGLNEQFF. The CDR3 DNA reads as TGTGCCAGCAGCTTAGAGGGTTTAAATGAGCAGTTCTTC.

The chain carries TRBV7-2 and TRBJ2-3, with D perhaps assigned TRBD1 or TRBD2 (6 bases each). The CDR3 covers 15 residues. Between the trimmed V and J ends, which lost 1 base and 3 bases, there was a span of 11 bases. Germline V gene sequence: CDR1 SGHTA, CDR2 FQGNSA. CDR3 protein: CASSLDRGQTDTQYF. The CDR3 DNA is TGTGCCAGCAGCTTAGATCGGGGGCAGACAGATACGCAGTATTTT. Variable domain in full (rest from reference TRBV7-2 and TRBJ2-3): GAGVSQSPSNKVTEKGKDVELRCDPISGHTALYWYRQSLGQGLEFLIYFQGNSAPDKSGLPSDRFSAERTGGSVSTLTIQRTQQEDSAVYLCASSLDRGQTDTQYFGPGTRLTVL.

The V and J genes are TRBV2 and TRBJ1-2, with unresolved D. The CDR3 contains 11 residues. In germline, CDR1 is SNHLY, CDR2 FYNNEI. Deletions cut 7 bases from V and 0 bases from J, with 3 bases between. CDR3 loop: CASTTNYGYTF. CDR3 nucleotide sequence: TGTGCCAGCACGACTAACTATGGCTACACCTTC.

This clone was counted once. V is TRBV2 and J is TRBJ1-5; the D is unclear. V was cut by 2 bases and J by 3 bases, with 8 bases left in between. Germline values: CDR1 SNHLY, CDR2 FYNNEI. The CDR3 is made up of 14 amino acids. Written as DNA, the CDR3 is TGTGCCAGCAGTGAAAGGATTCACAATCAGCCCCAGCATTTT. As protein: CASSERIHNQPQHF.

The chain employs TRBV19 and TRBJ1-1; maybe TRBD1 (5 bases). The germline CDR1 and CDR2 sequences are LNHDA and SQIVND (reference sequence). This CDR3 region has 15 residues. The germline V and J ends were trimmed by 5 bases and 0 bases, with 13 bases remaining between them. DNA for the CDR3: TGTGCCAGTAGTTTAACAGGACTGTTGAACACTGAAGCTTTCTTT. Its protein is CASSLTGLLNTEAFF. The whole variable domain, filled in from reference TRBV19 and TRBJ1-1, reads DGGITQSPKYLFRKEGQNVTLSCEQNLNHDAMYWYRQDPGQGLRLIYYSQIVNDFQKGDIAEGYSVSREKKESFPLTVTSAQKNPTAFYLCASSLTGLLNTEAFFGQGTRLTVV.

This rearrangement joins TRBV12-5 to TRBJ2-1, with D perhaps matching TRBD1 (5 bases). Looked up from germline, CDR1 is LGHNT and CDR2 is FRNRAP. Trimming shortened V by 2 bases and J by 6 bases, and 11 bases separated the two germline ends. The CDR3 spans 14 residues. The chain's CDR3 is CASGLTQGLNEQFF. The CDR3 DNA follows: TGTGCTAGTGGTTTGACTCAGGGCCTCAATGAGCAGTTCTTC.

This chain joins TRBV2 and TRBJ2-7; 12 bases align to TRBD2. V shed 10 bases, J shed 6 bases, and the junction held 10 bases outside the gene matches. Looked up from germline, CDR1 is SNHLY and CDR2 is FYNNEI. The CDR3 sequence is 14 residues long. The CDR3 bases are TGTGCCATCGTCCTGACTAGCGGGAGAGGCGAGCAGTACTTC. Its protein product is CAIVLTSGRGEQYF.

The chain recombines TRBV27 with TRBJ2-7, with D perhaps matching TRBD1 (5 bases). Trimming took 2 bases from V and 6 from J, leaving 17 bases between them. In germline, CDR1 is MNHEY, CDR2 SMNVEV (reference sequence). This CDR3 contains 15 residues. CDR3 in DNA: TGTGCCAGCAGTTTAGACCGCAGGGTTAGACCCGAGCAGTACTTC. This sequence encodes CASSLDRRVRPEQYF.

The chain recombines TRBV18 with TRBJ2-5; possible D gene TRBD1, 6 bases. This CDR3 is built from 14 residues. Trimming took 4 bases from V and 5 from J, leaving 14 bases between them. Germline V gene sequence: CDR1 KGHSH, CDR2 LQKENI. In DNA form, the CDR3 reads TGTGCCAGCTCACGGACAGTCCAGGGGGAGACCCAGTACTTC. Translation gives CASSRTVQGETQYF.

V gene TRBV27 combines with J gene TRBJ2-7, with 8 nucleotides matching TRBD2. This CDR3 is built from 16 residues. With V trimmed by 2 bases and J by 1 base, 7 bases remained unmatched. Germline V gene lookup returns CDR1 MNHEY and CDR2 SMNVEV (reference sequence). CDR3 residues: CASSLIWTSLSYEQYF. The CDR3 nucleotides are TGTGCCAGCAGTTTAATTTGGACTAGCCTTTCCTACGAGCAGTACTTC.

The CDR3 nucleotides read TGTGCCGGTACTGGACTAGCGATGCTCGATGAGCAGTTCTTC. This codes for CAGTGLAMLDEQFF. The V and J genes are TRBV30 and TRBJ2-1, with 9 bases that match TRBD2. Germline V gene sequence: CDR1 GTSNPN, CDR2 SVGIG (reference sequence). After removal of 8 bases from V and 8 bases from J, the junction contained 13 bases not matched to a gene. This CDR3 spans 14 amino acids.

The chain couples TRBV10-2 to TRBJ2-3; 8 positions match TRBD2. V gave up 6 bases and J gave up 6 bases; unmatched junction bases: 8. Germline V gene lookup returns CDR1 WSHSY and CDR2 SAAADI. The length of the CDR3 is 14 residues. CDR3: CASSSSGSTDTQYF. CDR3 in DNA: TGCGCCAGCAGCTCTAGCGGGTCAACGGATACGCAGTATTTT.

The chain joins TRBV7-6 to TRBJ1-3; 7 nucleotides align to TRBD1. Germline trimming cut 6 bases from V and 0 bases from J; bases unmatched to any gene: 8. Germline values: CDR1 SGHVS, CDR2 FNYEAQ. The CDR3 loop spans 16 amino acids. CDR3 coding DNA: TGTGCCAGCAGTTCAGACAGGGCTTCCTCTGGAAACACCATATATTTT. It is translated as CASSSDRASSGNTIYF.